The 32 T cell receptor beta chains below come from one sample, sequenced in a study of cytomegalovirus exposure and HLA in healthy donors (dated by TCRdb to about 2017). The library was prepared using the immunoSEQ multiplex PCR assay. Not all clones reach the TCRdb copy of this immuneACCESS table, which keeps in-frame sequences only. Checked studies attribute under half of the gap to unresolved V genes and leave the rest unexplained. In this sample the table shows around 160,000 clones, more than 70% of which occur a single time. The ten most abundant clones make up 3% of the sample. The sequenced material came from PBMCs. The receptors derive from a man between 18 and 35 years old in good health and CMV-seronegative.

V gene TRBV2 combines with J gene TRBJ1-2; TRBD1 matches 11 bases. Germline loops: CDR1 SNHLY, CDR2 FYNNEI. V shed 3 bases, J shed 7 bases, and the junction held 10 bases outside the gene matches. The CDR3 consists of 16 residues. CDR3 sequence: CASSDPRTGGRSGYTF. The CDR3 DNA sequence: TGTGCCAGCAGTGACCCCAGGACAGGGGGCAGGAGTGGCTACACCTTC.

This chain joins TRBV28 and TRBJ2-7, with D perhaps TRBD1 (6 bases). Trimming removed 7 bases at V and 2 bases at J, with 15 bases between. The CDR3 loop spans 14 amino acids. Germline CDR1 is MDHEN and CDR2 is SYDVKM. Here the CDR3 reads CASKIDGQTYEQYF. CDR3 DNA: TGTGCCAGCAAAATCGACGGACAGACCTACGAGCAGTACTTC.

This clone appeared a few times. CDR3 nucleotide sequence: TGTGCCAGCAGTTTACCAGGGGCTTACAATGAGCAGTTCTTC. Protein sequence: CASSLPGAYNEQFF. The chain uses TRBV27 and TRBJ2-1, with a weak D call TRBD1 (6 bases). The germline V gene has CDR1 MNHEY and CDR2 SMNVEV (reference sequence). V dropped 2 bases and J dropped 4 bases, with 9 bases sitting between them. CDR3 size: 14 residues.

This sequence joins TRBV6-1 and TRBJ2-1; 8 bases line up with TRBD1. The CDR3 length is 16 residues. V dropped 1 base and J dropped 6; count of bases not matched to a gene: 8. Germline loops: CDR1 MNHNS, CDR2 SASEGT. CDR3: CASSEGGQGGLNEQFF. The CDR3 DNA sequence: TGTGCCAGCAGTGAAGGAGGACAGGGTGGACTCAATGAGCAGTTCTTC.

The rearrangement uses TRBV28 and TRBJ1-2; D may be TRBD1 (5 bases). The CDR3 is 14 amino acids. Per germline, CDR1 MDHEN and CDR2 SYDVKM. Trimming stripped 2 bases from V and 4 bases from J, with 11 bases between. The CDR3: CASSLTGPSYGYTF. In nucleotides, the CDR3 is TGTGCCAGCAGTTTAACAGGCCCATCCTATGGCTACACCTTC.

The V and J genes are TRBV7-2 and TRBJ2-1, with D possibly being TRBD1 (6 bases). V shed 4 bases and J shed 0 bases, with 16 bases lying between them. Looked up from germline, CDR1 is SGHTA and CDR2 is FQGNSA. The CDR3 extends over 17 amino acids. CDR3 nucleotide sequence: TGTGCCAGCAGCTCTTTCAGGGGCCCAACCTCCTACAATGAGCAGTTCTTC. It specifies CASSSFRGPTSYNEQFF.

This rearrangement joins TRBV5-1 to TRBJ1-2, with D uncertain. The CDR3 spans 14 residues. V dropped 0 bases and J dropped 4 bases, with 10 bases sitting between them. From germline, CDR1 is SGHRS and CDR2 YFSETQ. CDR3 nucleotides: TGCGCCAGCAGCTTGGGGGCGTCCTCCTATGGCTACACCTTC. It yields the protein CASSLGASSYGYTF.

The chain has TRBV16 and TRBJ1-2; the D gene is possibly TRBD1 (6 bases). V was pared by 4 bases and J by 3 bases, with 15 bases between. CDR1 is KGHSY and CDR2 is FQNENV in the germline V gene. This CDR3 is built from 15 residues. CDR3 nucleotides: TGTGCCAGCAGCCTACTGGACAGCACCTACTATGGCTACACCTTC. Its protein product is CASSLLDSTYYGYTF.

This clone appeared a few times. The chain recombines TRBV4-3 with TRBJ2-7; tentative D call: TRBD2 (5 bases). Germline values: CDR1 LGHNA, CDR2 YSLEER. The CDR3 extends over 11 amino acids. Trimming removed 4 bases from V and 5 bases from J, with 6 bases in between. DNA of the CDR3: TGCGCCAGCAGCCCCGGGGACGAGCAGTACTTC. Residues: CASSPGDEQYF.

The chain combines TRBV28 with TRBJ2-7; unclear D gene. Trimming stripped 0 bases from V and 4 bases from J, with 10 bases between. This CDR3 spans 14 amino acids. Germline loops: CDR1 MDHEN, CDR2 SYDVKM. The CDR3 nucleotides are TGTGCCAGCAGTTTATGGGGCCCACCATACGAGCAGTACGTC. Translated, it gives CASSLWGPPYEQYV.

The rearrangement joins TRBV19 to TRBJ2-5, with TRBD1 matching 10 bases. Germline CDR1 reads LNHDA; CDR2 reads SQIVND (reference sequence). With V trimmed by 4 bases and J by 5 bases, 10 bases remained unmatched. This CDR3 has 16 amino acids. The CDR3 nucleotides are TGTGCCAGTAGTAACGAAATGACAGGGGGCAGGGAGACCCAGTACTTC. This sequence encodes CASSNEMTGGRETQYF.

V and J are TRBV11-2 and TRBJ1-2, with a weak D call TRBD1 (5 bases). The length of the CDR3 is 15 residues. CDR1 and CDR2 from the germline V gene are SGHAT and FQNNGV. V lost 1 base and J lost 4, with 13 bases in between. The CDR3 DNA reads TGTGCCAGCAGCTTAGTGAAGGGGTCTATCTATGGCTACACCTTC. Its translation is CASSLVKGSIYGYTF.

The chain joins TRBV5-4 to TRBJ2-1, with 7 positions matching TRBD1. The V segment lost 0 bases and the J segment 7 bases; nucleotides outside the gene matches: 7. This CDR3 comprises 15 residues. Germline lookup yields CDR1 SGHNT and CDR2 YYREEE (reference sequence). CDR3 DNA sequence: TGTGCCAGCAGCTTGGAGGCAGGGGGTGGTAATGAGCAGTTCTTC. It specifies CASSLEAGGGNEQFF.

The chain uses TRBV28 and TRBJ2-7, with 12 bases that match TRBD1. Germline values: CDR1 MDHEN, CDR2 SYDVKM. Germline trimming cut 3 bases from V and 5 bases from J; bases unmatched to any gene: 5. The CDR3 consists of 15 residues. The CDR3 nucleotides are TGTGCCAGCAGTTTCCGGGACAGGGGGCCCAACGAGCAGTACTTC. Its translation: CASSFRDRGPNEQYF.

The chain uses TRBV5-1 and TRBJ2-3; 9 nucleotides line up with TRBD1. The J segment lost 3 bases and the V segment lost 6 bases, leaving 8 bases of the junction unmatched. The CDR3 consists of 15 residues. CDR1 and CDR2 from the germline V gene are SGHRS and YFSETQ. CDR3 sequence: CASTLGTGNTDTQYF. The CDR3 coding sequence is TGCGCCAGCACCCTTGGGACAGGGAATACAGATACGCAGTATTTT. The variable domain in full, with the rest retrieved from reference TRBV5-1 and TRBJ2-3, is KAGVTQTPRYLIKTRGQQVTLSCSPISGHRSVSWYQQTPGQGLQFLFEYFSETQRNKGNFPGRFSGRQFSNSRSEMNVSTLELGDSALYLCASTLGTGNTDTQYFGPGTRLTVL.

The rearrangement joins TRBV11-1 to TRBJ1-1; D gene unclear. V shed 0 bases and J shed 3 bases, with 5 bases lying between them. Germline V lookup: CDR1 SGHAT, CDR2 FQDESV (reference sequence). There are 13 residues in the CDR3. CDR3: CASSLARDTEAFF. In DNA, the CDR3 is TGTGCCAGCAGCTTAGCTCGTGACACTGAAGCTTTCTTT.

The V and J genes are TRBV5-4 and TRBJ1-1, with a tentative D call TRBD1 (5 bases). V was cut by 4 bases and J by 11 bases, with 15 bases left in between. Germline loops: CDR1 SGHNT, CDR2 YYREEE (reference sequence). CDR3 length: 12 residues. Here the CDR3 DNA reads TGTGCCAGCAGCGCGACCTCAGGGTGGGCTTTCTTT. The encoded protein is CASSATSGWAFF.

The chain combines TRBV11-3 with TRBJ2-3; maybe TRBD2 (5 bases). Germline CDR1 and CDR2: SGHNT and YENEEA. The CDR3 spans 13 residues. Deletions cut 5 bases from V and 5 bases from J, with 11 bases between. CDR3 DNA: TGTGCCAGCAGCCCCCCCGGGGTAGATACGCAGTATTTT. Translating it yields CASSPPGVDTQYF.

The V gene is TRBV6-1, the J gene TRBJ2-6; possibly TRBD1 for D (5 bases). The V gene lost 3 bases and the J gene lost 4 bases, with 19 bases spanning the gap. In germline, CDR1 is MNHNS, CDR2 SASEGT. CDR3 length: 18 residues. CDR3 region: CASSDRTRAKPGANVLTF. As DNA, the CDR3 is TGTGCCAGCAGTGACCGGACCAGGGCCAAACCCGGGGCCAACGTCCTGACTTTC.

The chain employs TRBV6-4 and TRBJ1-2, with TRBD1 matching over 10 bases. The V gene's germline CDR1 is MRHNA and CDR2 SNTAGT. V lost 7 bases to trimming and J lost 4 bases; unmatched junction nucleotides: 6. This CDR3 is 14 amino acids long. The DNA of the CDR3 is TGTGCCAGCAATCCGGGACAGGGGCCCTATGGCTACACCTTC. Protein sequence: CASNPGQGPYGYTF.

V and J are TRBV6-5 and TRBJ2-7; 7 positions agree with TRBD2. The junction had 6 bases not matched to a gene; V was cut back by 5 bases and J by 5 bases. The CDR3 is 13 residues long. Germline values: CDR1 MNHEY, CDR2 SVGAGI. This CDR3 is CASSQRDLNEQYF. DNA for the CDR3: TGTGCCAGCAGTCAGCGGGATTTGAACGAGCAGTACTTC.

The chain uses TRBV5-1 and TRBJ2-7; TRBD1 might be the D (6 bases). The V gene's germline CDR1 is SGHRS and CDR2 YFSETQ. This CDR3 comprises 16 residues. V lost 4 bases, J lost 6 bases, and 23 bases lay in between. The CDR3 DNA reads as TGCGCCAGCAGCCTAACAGCACAGGGTGAGGGTTCCGAGCAGTACGTC. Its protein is CASSLTAQGEGSEQYV.

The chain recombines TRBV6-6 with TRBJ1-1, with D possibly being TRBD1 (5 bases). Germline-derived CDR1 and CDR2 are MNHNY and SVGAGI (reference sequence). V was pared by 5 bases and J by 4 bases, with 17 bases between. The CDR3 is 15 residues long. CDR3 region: CASSQSWGLGTEAFF. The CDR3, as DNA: TGTGCCAGCAGTCAGAGTTGGGGCTTGGGCACTGAAGCTTTCTTT.

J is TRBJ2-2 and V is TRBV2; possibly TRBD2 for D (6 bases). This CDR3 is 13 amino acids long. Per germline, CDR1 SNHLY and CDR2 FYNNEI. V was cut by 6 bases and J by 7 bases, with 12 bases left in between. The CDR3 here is CASSERRVGELFF. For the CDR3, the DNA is TGTGCCAGCAGCGAGAGGAGGGTCGGGGAGCTGTTTTTT. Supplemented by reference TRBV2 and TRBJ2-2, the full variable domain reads EPEVTQTPSHQVTQMGQEVILRCVPISNHLYFYWYRQILGQKVEFLVSFYNNEISEKSEIFDDQFSVERPDGSNFTLKIRSTKLEDSAMYFCASSERRVGELFFGEGSRLTVL.

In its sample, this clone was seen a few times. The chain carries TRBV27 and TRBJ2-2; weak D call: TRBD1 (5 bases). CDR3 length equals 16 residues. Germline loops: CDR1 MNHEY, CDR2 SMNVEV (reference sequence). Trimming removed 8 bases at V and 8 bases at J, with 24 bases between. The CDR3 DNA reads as TGTGCCAGCGGAATGTGGGGCACGACCGGTGTAGGGGAGCTGTTTTTT. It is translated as CASGMWGTTGVGELFF.

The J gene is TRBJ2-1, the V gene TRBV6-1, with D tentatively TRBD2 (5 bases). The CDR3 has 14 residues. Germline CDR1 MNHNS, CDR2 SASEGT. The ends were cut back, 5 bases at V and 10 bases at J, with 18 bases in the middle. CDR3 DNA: TGTGCCAGCAGTTCGAGCGGAGGCTTTGAGGAGCAGTTCTTC. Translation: CASSSSGGFEEQFF.

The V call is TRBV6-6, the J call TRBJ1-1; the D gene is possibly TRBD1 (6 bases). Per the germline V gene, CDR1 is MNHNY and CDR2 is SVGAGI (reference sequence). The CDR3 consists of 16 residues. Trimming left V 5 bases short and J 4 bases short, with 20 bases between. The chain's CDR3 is CASSPRGAESATEAFF. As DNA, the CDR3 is TGTGCCAGCAGTCCCCGGGGGGCCGAGTCGGCCACTGAAGCTTTCTTT.

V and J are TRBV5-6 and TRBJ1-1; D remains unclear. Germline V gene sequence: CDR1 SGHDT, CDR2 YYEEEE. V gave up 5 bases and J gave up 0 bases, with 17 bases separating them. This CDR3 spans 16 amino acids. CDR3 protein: CASRAGTPLMNTEAFF. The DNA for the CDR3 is TGTGCCAGCAGAGCAGGTACCCCCCTCATGAACACTGAAGCTTTCTTT.

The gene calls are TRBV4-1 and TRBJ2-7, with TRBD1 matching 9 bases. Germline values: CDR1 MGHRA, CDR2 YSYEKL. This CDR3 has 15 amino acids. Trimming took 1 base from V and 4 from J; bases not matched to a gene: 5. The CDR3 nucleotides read TGCGCCAGCAGCCAAGGGGGACAGGGTATATACGAGCAGTACTTC. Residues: CASSQGGQGIYEQYF.

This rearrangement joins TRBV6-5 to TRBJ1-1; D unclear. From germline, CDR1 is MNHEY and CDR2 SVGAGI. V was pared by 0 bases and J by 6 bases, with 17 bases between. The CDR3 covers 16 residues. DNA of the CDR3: TGTGCCAGCAGTTACTCCCCCGGGGTCTTTAACTCTGAAGCTTTCTTT. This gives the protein CASSYSPGVFNSEAFF.

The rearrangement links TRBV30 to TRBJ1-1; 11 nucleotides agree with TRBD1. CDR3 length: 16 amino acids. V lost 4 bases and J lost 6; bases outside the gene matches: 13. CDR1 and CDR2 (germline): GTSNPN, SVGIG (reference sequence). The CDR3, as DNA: TGTGCCTGGACCAGAGGGACAGGGGGTAGTACCGCTGAAGCTTTCTTT. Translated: CAWTRGTGGSTAEAFF.

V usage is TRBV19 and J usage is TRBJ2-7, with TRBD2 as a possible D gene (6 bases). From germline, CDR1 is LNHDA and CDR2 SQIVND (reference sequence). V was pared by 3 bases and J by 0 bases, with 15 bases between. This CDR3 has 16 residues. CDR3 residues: CASSISGLTSSYEQYF. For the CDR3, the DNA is TGTGCCAGTAGTATCTCGGGACTTACGAGCTCCTACGAGCAGTACTTC.